This TCR beta chain stems from a study of T cells after yellow fever vaccination. The study made its TCR cDNA through 5'RACE template switching. That step introduced a universal primer site along with UMIs. TCRdb reprocessed the 5' RACE reads via MiXCR and lists one record per CDR3 protein. The top ten clones hold under 20% of a sample with approximately 250,000 distinct CDR3 sequences, more than 3.5% of them seen once. Study-wide findings and caveats: Most primary-vaccination clones reappeared after the booster (about 95% CD4, approximately 88% CD8). Relatively few clonotypes were ones that appeared in both CD4 and CD8 compartments.

This clonotype was seen at least ten times. Its antigen is not identified. Germline values: CDR1 SGHRS, CDR2 YFSETQ. Trimming shortened V by 4 bases and J by 9 bases, and 17 bases separated the two germline ends. The CDR3 is 14 residues long. The source was PBMCs, collected 15 days after the yellow fever booster vaccination. The TCR was taken from a man aged 18 to 30 who received the YFV17D yellow fever vaccine. The chain is built from TRBV5-1 and TRBJ2-1; D gene uncertain. CDR3 sequence reads: CASSPSPLAGEQFF. As DNA, the CDR3 is TGCGCCAGCAGCCCCTCCCCTTTAGCCGGTGAGCAGTTCTTC.